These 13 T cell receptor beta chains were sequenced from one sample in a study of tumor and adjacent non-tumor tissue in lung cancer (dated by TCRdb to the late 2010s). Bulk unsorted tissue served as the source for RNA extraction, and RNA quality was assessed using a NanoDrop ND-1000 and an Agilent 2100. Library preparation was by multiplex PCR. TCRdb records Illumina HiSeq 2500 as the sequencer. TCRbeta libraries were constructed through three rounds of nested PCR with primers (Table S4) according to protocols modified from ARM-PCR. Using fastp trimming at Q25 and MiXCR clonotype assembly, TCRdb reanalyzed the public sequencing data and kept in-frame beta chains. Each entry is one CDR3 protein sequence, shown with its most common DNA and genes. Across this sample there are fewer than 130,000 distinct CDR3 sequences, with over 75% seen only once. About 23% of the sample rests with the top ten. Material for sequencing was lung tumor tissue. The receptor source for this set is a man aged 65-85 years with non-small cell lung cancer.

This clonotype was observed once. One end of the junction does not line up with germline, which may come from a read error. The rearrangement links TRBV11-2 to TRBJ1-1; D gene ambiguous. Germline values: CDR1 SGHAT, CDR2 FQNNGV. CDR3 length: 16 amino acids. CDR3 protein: CAISIAEMGMNTEAFF. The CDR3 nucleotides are TGTGCCATCAGCATTGCGGAGATGGGGATGAACACTGAAGCCTTCTTT.

The CDR3 region is CSVEFYWTNGGKQESRYF. The CDR3 DNA follows: TGCAGCGTTGAATTCTATTGGACTAACGGGGGGAAACAAGAGAGCCGGTACTTC. This chain connects TRBV29-1 to TRBJ2-5; 7 positions agree with TRBD2. Germline CDR1 is SQVTM and CDR2 is ANQGSEA. The CDR3 contains 18 residues. The junction had 28 bases not matched to a gene; V was cut back by 2 bases and J by 13 bases. The entire variable domain, with the rest obtained from reference TRBV29-1 and TRBJ2-5, is as follows: SAVISQKPSRDICQRGTSLTIQCQVDSQVTMMFWYRQQPGQSLTLIATANQGSEATYESGFVIDKFPISRPNLTFSTLTVSNMSPEDSSIYLCSVEFYWTNGGKQESRYFGPGTRLLVL.

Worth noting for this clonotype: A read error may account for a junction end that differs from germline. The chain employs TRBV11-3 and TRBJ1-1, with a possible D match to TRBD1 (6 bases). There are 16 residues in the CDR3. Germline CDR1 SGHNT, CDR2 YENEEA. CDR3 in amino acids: CAISFLDRTLNIEAFF. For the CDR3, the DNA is TGTGCGATCAGCTTCCTGGACAGAACCCTGAACATTGAAGCTTTCTTT.

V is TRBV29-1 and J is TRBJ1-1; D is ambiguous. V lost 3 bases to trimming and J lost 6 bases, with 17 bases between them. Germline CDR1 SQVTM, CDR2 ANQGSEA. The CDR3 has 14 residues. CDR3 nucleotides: TGCAGCGTTGACGATACATGGGCTAATCCTGAAGCTTTCTTT. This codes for CSVDDTWANPEAFF.

CDR3: CSARYRIAVEKNTIYF. Here the CDR3 DNA reads TGCAGTGCTAGATATCGGATAGCAGTGGAGAAAAACACCATATATTTT. J is TRBJ1-3 and V is TRBV20-1; no clear D. The CDR3 covers 16 residues. Trimming took off 2 bases at V and 6 bases at J, with 20 bases between the two ends. Per germline, CDR1 DFQATT and CDR2 SNEGSKA (reference sequence).

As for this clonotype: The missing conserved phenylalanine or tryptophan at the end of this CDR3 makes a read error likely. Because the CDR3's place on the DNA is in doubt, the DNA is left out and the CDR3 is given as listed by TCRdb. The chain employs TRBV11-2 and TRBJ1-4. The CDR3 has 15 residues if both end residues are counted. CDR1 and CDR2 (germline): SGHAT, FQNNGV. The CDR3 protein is CASSRRGTSNEKLLI.

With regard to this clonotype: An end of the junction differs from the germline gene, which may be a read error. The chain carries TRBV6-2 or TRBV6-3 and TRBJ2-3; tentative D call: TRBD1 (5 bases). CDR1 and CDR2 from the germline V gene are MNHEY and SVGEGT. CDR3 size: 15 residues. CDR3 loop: CANSYRAPQTDTKYF. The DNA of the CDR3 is TGTGCCAACAGTTACCGGGCCCCTCAGACAGATACGAAGTATTTT.

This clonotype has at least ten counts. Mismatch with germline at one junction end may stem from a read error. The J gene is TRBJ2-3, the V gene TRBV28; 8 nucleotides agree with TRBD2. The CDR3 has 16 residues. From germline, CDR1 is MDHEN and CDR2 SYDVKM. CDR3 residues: CASSFLSGSLSDMQYF. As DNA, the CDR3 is TGTGCCAGCAGTTTTCTGAGCGGGAGTTTGTCAGATATGCAGTATTTT.

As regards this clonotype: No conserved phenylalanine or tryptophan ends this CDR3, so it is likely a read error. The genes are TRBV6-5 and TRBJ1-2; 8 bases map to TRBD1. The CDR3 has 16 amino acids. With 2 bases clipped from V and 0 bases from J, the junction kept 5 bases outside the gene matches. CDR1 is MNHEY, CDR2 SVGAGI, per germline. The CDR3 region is CASSYLTGQANYGYTP. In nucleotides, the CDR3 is TGTGCCAGCAGTTACCTAACGGGACAGGCTAACTATGGCTACACCCCC.

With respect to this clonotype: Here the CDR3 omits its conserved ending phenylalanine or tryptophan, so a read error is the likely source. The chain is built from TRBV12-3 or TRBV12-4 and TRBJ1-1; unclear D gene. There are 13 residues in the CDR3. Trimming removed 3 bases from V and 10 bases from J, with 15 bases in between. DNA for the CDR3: TGTGCCAGCAGTTTTCGGGTCACACAGAGAGCTTTCCTT. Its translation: CASSFRVTQRAFL.

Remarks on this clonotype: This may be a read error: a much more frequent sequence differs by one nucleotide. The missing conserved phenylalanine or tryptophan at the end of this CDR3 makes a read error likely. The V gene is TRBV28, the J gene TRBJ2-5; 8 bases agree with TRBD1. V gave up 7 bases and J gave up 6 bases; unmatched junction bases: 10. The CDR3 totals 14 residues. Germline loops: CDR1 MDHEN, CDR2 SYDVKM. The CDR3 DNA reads TGTGCCAGCATCACAGGGGGTTCCGGAAAGACCCAGTACCTC. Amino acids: CASITGGSGKTQYL.

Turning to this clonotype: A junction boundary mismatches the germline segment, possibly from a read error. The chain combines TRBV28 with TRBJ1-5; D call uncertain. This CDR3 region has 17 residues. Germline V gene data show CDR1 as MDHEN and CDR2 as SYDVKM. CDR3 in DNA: TGTGCCAGCAGTTATACCGACTGTCCAATTAGCAATCAGCCCCAGCACTTT. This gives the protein CASSYTDCPISNQPQHF.

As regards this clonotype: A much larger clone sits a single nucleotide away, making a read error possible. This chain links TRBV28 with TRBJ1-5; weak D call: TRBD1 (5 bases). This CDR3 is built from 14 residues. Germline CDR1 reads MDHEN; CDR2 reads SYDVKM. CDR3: CASSFPDSYQPQDF. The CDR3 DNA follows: TGTGCCAGCAGTTTCCCTGACAGCTATCAGCCCCAGGATTTT.